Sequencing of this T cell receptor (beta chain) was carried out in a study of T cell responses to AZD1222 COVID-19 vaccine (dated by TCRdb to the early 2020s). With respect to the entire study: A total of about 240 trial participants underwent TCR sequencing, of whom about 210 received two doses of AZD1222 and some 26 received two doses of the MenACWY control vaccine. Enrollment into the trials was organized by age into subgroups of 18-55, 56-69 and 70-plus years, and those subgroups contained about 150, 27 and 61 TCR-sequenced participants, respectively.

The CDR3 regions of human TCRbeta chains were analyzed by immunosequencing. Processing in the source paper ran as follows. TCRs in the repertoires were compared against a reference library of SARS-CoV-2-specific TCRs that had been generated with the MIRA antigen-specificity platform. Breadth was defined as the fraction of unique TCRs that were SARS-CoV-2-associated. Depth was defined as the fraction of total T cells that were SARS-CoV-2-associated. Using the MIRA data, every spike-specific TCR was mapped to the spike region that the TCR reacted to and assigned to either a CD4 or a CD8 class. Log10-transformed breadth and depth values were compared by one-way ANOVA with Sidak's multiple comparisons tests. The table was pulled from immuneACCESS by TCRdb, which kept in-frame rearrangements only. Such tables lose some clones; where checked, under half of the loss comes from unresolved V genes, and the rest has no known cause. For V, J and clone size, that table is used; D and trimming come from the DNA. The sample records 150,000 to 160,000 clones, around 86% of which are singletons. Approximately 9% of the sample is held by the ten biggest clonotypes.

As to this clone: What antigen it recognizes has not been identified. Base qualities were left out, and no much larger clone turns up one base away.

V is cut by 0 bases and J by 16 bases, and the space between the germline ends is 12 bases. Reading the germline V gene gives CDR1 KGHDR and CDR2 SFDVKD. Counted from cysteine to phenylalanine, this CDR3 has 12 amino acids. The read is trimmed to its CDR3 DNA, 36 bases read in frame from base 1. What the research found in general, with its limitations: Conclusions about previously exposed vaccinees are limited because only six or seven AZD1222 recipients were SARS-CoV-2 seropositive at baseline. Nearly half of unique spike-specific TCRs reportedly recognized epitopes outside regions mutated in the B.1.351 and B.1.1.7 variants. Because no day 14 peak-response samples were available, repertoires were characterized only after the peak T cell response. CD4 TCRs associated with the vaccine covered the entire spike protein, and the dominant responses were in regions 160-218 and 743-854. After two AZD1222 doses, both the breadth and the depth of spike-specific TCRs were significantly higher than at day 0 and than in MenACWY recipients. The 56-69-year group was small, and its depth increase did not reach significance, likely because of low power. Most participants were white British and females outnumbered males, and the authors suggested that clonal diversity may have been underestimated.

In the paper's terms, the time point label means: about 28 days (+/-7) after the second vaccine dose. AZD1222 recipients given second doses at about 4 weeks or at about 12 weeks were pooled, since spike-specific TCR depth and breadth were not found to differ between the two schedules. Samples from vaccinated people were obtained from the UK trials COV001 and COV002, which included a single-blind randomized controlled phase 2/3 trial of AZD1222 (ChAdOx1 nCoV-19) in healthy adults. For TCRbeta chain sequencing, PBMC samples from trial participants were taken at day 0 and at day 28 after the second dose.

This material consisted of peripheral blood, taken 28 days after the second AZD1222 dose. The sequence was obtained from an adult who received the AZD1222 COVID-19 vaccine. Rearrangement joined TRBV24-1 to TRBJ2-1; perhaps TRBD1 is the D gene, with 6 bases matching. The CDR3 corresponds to CATSDLPGDHFF. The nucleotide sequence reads TGTGCCACCAGTGATTTGCCAGGGGATCACTTCTTC.